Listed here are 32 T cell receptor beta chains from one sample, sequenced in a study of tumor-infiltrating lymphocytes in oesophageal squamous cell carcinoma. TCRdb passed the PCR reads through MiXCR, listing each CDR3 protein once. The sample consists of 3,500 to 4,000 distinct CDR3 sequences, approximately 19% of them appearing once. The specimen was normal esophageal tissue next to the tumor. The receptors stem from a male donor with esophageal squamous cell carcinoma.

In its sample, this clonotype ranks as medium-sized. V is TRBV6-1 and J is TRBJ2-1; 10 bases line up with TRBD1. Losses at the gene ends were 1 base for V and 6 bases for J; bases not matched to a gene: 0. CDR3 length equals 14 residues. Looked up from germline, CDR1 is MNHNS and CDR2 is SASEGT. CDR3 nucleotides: TGTGCCAGCAGTGAAGGGACAGGGGGCAATGAGCAGTTCTTC. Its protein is CASSEGTGGNEQFF.

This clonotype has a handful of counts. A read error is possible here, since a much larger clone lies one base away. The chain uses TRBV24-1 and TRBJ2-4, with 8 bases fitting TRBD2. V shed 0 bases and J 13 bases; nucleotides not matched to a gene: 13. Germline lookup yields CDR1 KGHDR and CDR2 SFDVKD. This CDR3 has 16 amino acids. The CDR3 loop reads CATSDLSAGAYNEQYF. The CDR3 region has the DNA TGTGCCACCAGTGATTTGTCAGCGGGGGCCTACAATGAGCAGTACTTC.

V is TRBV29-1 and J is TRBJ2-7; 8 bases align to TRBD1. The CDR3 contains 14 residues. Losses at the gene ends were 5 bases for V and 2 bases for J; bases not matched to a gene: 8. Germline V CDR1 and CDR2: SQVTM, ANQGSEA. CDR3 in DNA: TGCAGCGTTTTAACCGGGACAGGCACCTACGAGCAGTACTTC. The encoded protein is CSVLTGTGTYEQYF.

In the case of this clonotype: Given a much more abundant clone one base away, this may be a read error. CDR3 residues: CASSELEYNEQYF. The CDR3 region has the DNA TGCGCCAGCAGTGAGCTCGAGTACAATGAGCAGTACTTC. The V gene is TRBV10-2, the J gene TRBJ2-7; D unclear. The CDR3 contains 13 residues. Germline V gene lookup returns CDR1 WSHSY and CDR2 SAAADI. With 2 bases removed from V and 7 bases from J, the gap between germline ends came to 12 bases.

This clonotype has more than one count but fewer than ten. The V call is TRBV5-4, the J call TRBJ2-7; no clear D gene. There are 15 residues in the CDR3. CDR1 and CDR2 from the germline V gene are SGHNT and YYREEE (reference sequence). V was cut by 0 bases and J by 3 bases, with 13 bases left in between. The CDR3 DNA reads TGTGCCAGCAGCTTGGACCCAGCACCACTCTACGAGCAGTACTTC. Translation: CASSLDPAPLYEQYF. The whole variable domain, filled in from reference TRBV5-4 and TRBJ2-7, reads ETGVTQSPTHLIKTRGQQVTLRCSSQSGHNTVSWYQQALGQGPQFIFQYYREEENGRGNFPPRFSGLQFPNYSSELNVNALELDDSALYLCASSLDPAPLYEQYFGPGTRLTVT.

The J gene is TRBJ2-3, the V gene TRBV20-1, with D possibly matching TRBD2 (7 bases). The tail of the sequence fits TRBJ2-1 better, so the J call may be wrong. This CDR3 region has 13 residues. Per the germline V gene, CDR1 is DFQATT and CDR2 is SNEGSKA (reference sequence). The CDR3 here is CSARGAGDNEQFF. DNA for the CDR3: TGCAGTGCCCGGGGGGCTGGGGACAATGAGCAGTTCTTC.

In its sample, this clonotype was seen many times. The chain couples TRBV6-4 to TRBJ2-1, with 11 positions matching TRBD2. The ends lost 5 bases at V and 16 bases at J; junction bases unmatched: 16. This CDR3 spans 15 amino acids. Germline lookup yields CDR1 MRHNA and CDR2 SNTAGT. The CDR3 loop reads CASSSTSGGFGRFFF. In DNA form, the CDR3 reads TGTGCCAGCAGTAGTACTAGCGGGGGCTTTGGCCGGTTCTTCTTC.

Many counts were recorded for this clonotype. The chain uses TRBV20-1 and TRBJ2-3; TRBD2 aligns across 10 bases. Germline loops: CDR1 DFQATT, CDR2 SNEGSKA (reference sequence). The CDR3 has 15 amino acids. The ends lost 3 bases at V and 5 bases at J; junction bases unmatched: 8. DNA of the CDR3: TGCAGTGCTAGCAGCACTAGCGGGGTTGGAGATACGCAGTATTTT. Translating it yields CSASSTSGVGDTQYF.

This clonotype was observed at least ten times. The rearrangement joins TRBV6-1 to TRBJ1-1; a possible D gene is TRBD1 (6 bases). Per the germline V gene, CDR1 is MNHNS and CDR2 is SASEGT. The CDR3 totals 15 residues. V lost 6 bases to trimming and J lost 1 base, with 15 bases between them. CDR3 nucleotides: TGTGCCAGCAGGCTGGAAGGGGGTAAGAACACTGAAGCTTTCTTT. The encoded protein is CASRLEGGKNTEAFF.

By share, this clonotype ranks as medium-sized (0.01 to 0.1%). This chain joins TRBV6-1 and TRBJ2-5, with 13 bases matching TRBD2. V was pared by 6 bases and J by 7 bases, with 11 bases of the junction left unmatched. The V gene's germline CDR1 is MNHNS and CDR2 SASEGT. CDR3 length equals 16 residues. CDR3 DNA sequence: TGTGCCAGCAGACCTCGACTAGCGGGGGGCCGGGTGACCCAGTACTTC. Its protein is CASRPRLAGGRVTQYF.

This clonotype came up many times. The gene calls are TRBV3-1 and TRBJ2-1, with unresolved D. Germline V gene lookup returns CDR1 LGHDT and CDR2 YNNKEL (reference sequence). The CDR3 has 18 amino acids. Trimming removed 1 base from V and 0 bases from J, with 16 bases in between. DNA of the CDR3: TGTGCCAGCAGCCAAGGTATCGCGCGCCAAAGCTCCTACAATGAGCAGTTCTTC. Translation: CASSQGIARQSSYNEQFF.

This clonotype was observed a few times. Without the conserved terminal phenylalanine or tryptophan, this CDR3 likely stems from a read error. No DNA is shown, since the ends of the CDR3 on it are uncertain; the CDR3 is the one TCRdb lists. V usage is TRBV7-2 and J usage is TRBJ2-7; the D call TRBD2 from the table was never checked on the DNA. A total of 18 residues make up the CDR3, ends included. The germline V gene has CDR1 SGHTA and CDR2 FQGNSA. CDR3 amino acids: CASSPRVRGTNYGYTFGS.

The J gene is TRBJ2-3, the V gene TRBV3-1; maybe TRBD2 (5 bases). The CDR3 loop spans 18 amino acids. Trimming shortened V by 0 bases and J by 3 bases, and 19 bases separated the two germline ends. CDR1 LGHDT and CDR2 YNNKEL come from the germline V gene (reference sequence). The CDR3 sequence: CASSQDKRRGSLTDTQYF. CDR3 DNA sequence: TGTGCCAGCAGCCAAGATAAGAGACGGGGTTCGCTTACAGATACGCAGTATTTT.

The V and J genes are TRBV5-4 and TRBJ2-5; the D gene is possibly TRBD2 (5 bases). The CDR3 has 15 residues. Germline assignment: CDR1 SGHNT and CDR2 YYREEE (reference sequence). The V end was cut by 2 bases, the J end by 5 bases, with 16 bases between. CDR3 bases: TGTGCCAGCAGCTTTTCCCAGGCCGCGGGTGAGACCCAGTACTTC. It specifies CASSFSQAAGETQYF.

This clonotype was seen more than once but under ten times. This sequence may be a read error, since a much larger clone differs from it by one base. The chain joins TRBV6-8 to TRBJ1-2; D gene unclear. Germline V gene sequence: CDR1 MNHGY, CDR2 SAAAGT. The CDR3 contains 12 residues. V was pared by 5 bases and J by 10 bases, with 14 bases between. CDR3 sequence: CASSLTDSDYTF. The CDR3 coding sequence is TGTGCCAGCAGTCTAACGGACTCTGACTACACCTTC.

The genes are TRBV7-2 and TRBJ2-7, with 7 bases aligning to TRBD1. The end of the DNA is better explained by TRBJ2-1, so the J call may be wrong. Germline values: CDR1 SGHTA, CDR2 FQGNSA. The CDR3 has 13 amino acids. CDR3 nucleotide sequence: TGTGCCAGCAGCGCCCCTCTGGGACAGGAGCAGTTCTTC. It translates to CASSAPLGQEQFF.

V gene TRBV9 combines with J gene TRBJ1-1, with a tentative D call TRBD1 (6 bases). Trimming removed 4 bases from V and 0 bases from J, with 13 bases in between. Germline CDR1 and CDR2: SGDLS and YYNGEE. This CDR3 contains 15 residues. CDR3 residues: CASSPRQDLNTEAFF. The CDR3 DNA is TGTGCCAGCAGCCCAAGACAGGACCTGAACACTGAAGCTTTCTTT.

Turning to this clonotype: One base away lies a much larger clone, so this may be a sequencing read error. The CDR3 spells CASSLDRTQYF. CDR3 bases: TGTGCCAGCAGTCTCGACAGGACCCAGTACTTC. The V and J genes are TRBV6-1 and TRBJ2-5; possible D gene TRBD1, 5 bases. The germline CDR1 and CDR2 sequences are MNHNS and SASEGT. There are 11 residues in the CDR3. Trimming left V 5 bases short and J 7 bases short, with 8 bases between.

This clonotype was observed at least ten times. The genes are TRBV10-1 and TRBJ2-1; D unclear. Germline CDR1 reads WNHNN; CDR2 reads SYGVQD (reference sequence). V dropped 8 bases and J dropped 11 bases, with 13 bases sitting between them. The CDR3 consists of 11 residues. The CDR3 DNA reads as TGCGCCAGCGAGGAGAAGGGCAAGCAGTTCTTC. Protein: CASEEKGKQFF.

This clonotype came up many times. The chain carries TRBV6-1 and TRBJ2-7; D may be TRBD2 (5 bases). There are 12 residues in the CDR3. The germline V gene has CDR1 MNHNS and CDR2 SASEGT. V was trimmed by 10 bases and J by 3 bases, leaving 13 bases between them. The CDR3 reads CAILTGIYEQYF. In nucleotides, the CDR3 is TGTGCCATCTTGACGGGAATCTACGAGCAGTACTTC.

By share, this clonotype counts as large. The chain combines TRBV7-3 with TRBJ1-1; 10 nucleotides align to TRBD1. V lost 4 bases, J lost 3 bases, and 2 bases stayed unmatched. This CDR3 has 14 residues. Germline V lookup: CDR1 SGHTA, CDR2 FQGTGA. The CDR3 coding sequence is TGTGCCAGCAGCTCGGGACAGGGGCACACTGAAGCTTTCTTT. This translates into CASSSGQGHTEAFF. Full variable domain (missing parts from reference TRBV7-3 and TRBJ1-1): GAGVSQTPSNKVTEKGKYVELRCDPISGHTALYWYRQSLGQGPEFLIYFQGTGAADDSGLPNDRFFAVRPEGSVSTLKIQRTERGDSAVYLCASSSGQGHTEAFFGQGTRLTVV.

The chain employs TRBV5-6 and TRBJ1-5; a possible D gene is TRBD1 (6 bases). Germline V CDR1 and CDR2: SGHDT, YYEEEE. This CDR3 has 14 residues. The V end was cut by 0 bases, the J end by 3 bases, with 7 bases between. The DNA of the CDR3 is TGTGCCAGCAGCTTGGGACAGGTCAATCAGCCCCAGCATTTT. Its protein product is CASSLGQVNQPQHF.

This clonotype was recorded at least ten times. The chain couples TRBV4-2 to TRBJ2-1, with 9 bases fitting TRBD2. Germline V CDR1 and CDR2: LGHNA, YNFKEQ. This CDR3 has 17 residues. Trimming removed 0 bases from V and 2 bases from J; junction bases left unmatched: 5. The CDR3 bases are TGTGCCAGCAGCCAAGATGAGGGCGGGGGGGCCTACAATGAGCAGTTCTTC. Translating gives CASSQDEGGGAYNEQFF.

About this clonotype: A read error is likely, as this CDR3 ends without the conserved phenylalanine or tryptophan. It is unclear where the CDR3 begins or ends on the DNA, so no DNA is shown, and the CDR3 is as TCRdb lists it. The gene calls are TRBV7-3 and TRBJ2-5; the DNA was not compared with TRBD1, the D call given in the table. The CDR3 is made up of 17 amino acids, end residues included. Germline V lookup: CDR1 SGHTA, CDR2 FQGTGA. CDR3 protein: CASSLRQTVNYGYTFGS.

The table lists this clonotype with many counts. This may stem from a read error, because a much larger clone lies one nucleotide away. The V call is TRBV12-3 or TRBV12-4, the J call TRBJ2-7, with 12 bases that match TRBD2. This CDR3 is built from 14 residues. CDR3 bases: TGTGCCAGCAGTCTAGCGGGGGGGCCCGTTGAGCAGTACTTC. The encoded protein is CASSLAGGPVEQYF.

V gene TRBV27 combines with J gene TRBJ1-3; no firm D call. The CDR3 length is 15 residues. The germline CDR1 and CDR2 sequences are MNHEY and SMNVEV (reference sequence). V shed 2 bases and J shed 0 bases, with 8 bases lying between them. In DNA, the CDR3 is TGTGCCAGCAGTTTAGAAGGAATCTCTGGAAACACCATATATTTT. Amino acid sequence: CASSLEGISGNTIYF.

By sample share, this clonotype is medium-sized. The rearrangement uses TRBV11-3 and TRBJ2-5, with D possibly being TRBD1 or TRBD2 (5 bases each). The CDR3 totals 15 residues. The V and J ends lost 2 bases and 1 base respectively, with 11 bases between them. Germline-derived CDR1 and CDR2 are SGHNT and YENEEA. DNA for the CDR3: TGTGCCAGCAGCTTACTGAGAGGGGCCCAAGAGACCCAGTACTTC. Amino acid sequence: CASSLLRGAQETQYF.

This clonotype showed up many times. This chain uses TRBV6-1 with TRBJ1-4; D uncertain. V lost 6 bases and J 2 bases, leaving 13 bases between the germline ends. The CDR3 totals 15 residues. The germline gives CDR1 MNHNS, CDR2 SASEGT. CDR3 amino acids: CASRERHYTNEKLFF. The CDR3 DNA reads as TGTGCCAGCAGAGAACGACACTACACTAATGAAAAACTGTTTTTT.

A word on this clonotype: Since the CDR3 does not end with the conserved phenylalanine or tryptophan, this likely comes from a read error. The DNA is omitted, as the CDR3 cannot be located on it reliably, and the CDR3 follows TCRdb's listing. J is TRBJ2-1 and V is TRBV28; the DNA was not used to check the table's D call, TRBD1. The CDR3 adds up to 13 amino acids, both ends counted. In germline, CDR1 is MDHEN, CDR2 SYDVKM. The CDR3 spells CASRTGGGYTFGS.

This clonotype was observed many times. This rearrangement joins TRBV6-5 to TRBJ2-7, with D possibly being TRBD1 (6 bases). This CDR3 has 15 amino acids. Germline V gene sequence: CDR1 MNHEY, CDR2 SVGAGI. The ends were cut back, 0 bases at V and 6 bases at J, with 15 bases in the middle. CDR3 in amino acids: CASSYSRFGGLEQYF. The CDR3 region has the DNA TGTGCCAGCAGTTACTCGCGGTTTGGGGGCCTCGAGCAGTACTTC.

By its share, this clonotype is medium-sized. The CDR3 DNA reads TGTGCCAGCAGCTCAGACAGGGGCCGATTGAAGCGGGACACCGGGGAGCTGTTTTTT. Its protein product is CASSSDRGRLKRDTGELFF. V gene TRBV7-9 combines with J gene TRBJ2-2; the match to TRBD1 covers 8 bases. V shed 4 bases, J shed 3 bases, and the junction held 16 bases outside the gene matches. The CDR3 is made up of 19 amino acids. Germline CDR1 reads SEHNR; CDR2 reads FQNEAQ (reference sequence).

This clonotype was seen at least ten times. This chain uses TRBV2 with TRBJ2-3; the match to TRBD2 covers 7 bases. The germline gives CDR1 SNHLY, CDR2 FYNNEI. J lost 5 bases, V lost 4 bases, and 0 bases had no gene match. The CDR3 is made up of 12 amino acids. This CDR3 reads CASSVAGDTQYF. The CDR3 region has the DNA TGTGCCAGCAGTGTAGCGGGAGATACGCAGTATTTT.